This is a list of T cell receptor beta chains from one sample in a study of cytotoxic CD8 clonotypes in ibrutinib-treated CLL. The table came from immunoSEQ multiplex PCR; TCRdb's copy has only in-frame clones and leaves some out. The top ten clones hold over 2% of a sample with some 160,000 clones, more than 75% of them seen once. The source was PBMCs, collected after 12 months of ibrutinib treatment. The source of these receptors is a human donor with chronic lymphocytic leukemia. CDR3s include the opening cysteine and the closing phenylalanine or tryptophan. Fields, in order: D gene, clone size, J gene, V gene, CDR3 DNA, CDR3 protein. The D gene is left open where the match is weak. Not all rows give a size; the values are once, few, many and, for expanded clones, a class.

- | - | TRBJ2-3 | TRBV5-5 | TGTGCCAGCAGCTTGGTTGTACTAGGTACAGATACGCAGTATTTT | CASSLVVLGTDTQYF
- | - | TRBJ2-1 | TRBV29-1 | TGCAGCGTCAAATACAGGGACAATGAGCAGTTCTTC | CSVKYRDNEQFF
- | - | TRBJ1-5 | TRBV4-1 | TGCGCCAGCAGCCGAATTTGGGGCAGTTCTCAGCCCCAGCATTTT | CASSRIWGSSQPQHF
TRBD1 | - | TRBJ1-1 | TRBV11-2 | TGTGCCAGCAGCTTAGGGACAGGGGGAAGGAAGGACACTGAAGCTTTCTTT | CASSLGTGGRKDTEAFF
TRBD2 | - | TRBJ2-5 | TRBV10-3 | TGTGCCATCAAACCCTCGACTAGCGGGGCGAAAGAGACCCAGTACTTC | CAIKPSTSGAKETQYF
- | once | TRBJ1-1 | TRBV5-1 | TGCGCCAGCAGCTTTAAGGAGGGGGTTAGCACTGAAGCTTTCTTT | CASSFKEGVSTEAFF
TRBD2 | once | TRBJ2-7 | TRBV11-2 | TGTGCCAGCAGCTTAGAAGGAGGGAGACTAGCGGGAGTGTATTACGAGCAGTACTTC | CASSLEGGRLAGVYYEQYF
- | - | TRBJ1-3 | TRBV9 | TGTGCCAGCAGCGCGACAGGACCCTACTCTGGAAACACCATATATTTT | CASSATGPYSGNTIYF
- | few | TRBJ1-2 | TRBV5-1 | TGCGCCAGCAGCTTGGGTACCACAGGGAGTAACTATGGCTACACCTTC | CASSLGTTGSNYGYTF
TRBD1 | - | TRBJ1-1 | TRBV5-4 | TGTGCCAGCAGCATGGGACAGACTAACACTGAAGCTTTCTTT | CASSMGQTNTEAFF
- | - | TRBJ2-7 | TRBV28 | TGTGCCACCTTCCGGGACGCCTCCTACGAGCAGTACTTC | CATFRDASYEQYF
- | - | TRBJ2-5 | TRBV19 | TGTGCCAGTAGTAATGGCAGGAAAAGAACCCAAGAGACCCAGTACTTC | CASSNGRKRTQETQYF
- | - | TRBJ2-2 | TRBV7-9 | TGTGCCAGCAGCCCACCACAAACGGTGCTGGCCGGGGAGCTGTTTTTT | CASSPPQTVLAGELFF
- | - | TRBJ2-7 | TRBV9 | TGTGCCAGCAGCGAAGGCGGACTATCTTTTGGGGAGCAGTACTTC | CASSEGGLSFGEQYF
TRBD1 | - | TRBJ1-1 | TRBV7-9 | TGTGCCAGCAGCCCACGTCCCGGGACAGGGACCCGCACTGAAGCTTTCTTT | CASSPRPGTGTRTEAFF
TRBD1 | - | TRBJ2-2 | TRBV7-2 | TGTGCCAGCAGCTTATCCGGGACAGACACCGGGGAGCTGTTTTTT | CASSLSGTDTGELFF
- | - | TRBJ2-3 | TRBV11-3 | TGTGCCAGCAGCTTAGATGGCAGTCCGGGTACGCAGTATTTT | CASSLDGSPGTQYF
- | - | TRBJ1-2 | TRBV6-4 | TGTGCCAGCAGTGACGTGGGGGGGCGGTCGGATGGCTACACCTTC | CASSDVGGRSDGYTF
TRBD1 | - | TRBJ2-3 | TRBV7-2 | TGTGCCAGCAGTCCCCGGAAGAGGGGGCGGGGCACAGATACGCAGTATTTT | CASSPRKRGRGTDTQYF
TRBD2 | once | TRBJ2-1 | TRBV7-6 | TGTGCCAGCAGCCCTAGCGGGAGGGGTTCAAATGAGCAGTTCTTC | CASSPSGRGSNEQFF
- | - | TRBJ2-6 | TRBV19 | TGTGCCAGTAGCAGGCGGGCAACCTCTGGGGCCAACGTCCTGACTTTC | CASSRRATSGANVLTF
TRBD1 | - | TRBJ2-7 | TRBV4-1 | TGCGCCAGCAGCCAAGGTGTTCCCCGGGACAGAAGATCCTACGAGCAGTACTTC | CASSQGVPRDRRSYEQYF
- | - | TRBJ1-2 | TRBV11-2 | TGTGCCAGCAGCCCGTCCGGACGGGACTATGGCTACACCTTC | CASSPSGRDYGYTF
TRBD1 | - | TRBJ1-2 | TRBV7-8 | TGTGCCAGCAGCGACGACAGGGAGTCCCTCTATGGCTACACCTTC | CASSDDRESLYGYTF
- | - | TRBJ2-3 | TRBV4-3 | TGCGCCAGCAGCCAAGATCCGAGGAGCACAGATACGCAGTATTTT | CASSQDPRSTDTQYF
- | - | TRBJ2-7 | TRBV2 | TGTGCCAGCAGTGAAACCGGGACCCCTCCCTACGAGCAGTACTTC | CASSETGTPPYEQYF
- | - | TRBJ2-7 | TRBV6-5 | TGTGCCAGCAGTTACTCCCCCCGCGGCGAGCAGTACTTC | CASSYSPRGEQYF
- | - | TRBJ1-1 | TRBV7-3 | TGTGCCAGCAGCTCCGATGGCAGTATGAACACTGAAGCTTTCTTT | CASSSDGSMNTEAFF
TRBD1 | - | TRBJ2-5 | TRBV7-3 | TGTGCCAGCAGCCTCCAAGGGGGCCCCCAAGAGACCCAGTACTTC | CASSLQGGPQETQYF
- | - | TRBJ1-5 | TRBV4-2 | TGTGCCAGCAGCCAAGATGAAACAGGGCTTCGCAATCAGCCCCAGCATTTT | CASSQDETGLRNQPQHF
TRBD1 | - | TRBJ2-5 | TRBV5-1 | TGCGCCAGCAGCTTTGGGACAGGGGTGCAGACCCAGTACTTC | CASSFGTGVQTQYF
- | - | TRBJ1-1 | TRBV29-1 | TGCAGCGTGGGGCCCTTGGGATGGGGGAACACTGAAGCTTTCTTT | CSVGPLGWGNTEAFF
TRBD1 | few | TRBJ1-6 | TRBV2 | TGTGCCAGCAGTGAACGACAGGGGGATAAGAGTTCACCCCTCCACTTT | CASSERQGDKSSPLHF